This T cell receptor beta chain was captured in a study of cytomegalovirus exposure and HLA in healthy donors. Whole-study context: Earlier, 150 million to 200 million T cells were analyzed, and 95 million to 140 million unique TCR beta sequences were found among them. Points from the study as a whole: Earlier analysis looked at TCR beta V segments, and most were productive about 87% or about 30% of the time. There were about 160 TCR beta chains listed as cytomegalovirus-associated. Information on immune exposure was restricted to one variable (CMV serostatus).

Per the germline V gene, CDR1 is SEHNR and CDR2 is FQNEAQ (reference sequence). The CDR3 covers 15 residues. V lost 3 bases, J lost 3 bases, and 12 bases lay in between. The PCR used 60 Vbeta and 13 Jbeta primers. The data were produced by immunoSEQ multiplex PCR, yet TCRdb's version contains in-frame clones alone and is incomplete. The repertoire holds 150,000 to 200,000 clones, with around four fifths as singletons. Comments on this clone: Antigen: not known.

J is TRBJ2-1 and V is TRBV7-9; D is unclear. This TCR was sampled from a woman aged 55 to 70 in good health and CMV-seropositive. Sequenced input: PBMCs. The CDR3 is CASSLVTGVYNEQFF. The CDR3 bases are TGTGCCAGCAGCTTGGTCACCGGTGTCTACAATGAGCAGTTCTTC.